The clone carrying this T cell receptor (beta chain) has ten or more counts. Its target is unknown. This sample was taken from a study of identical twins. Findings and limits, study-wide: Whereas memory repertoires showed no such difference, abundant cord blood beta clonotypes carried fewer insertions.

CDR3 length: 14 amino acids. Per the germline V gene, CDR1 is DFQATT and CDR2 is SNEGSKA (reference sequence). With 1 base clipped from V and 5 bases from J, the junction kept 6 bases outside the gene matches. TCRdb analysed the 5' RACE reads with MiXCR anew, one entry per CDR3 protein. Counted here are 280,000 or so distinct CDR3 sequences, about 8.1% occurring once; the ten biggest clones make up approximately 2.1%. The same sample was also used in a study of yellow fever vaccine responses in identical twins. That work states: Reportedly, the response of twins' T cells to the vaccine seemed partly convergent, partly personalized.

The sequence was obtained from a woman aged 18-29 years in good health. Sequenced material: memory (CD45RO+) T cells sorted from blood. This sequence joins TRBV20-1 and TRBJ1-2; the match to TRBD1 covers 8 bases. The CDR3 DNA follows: TGCAGTGCTAGAGCGGCAGGGGGCGCTTATGGCTACACCTTC. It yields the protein CSARAAGGAYGYTF.